This T cell receptor beta chain was recorded in a study of shared clonotypes between healthy human individuals. Study as a whole: Used for every donor were three CD4 naive, three CD4 memory, two CD8 naive and one CD8 memory plate. General study points: Deeper or shallower sequencing was expected to change how clonotypes are shared among donors. Generation of non-shared clonotypes was less probable than generation of clonotypes shared by all four donors. Exclusively blood specimens were collected; tissue repertoires likely differ.

The CDR3 covers 15 residues. The V end lost 5 bases, the J end lost 0 bases, and 13 bases lay between the germline ends. Germline CDR1 SGHTA, CDR2 FQGNSA. Here immunoSEQ multiplex PCR was the method, and the copy in TCRdb shows in-frame clones only, minus some. This table holds some 2.1 million clones, 85% to 95% found once. The table lists this clone with a count of one. The antigen is not known. This clonotype originated in a young man in good health. This rearrangement joins TRBV7-2 to TRBJ1-2; D unresolved. The sequencing sample was made of naive CD4+ T cells sorted from blood. Subset: CD45RA+ positively selected. For the CDR3, the DNA is TGTGCCAGCAGCCCCCGACGGATTACTAACTATGGCTACACCTTC. Translating gives CASSPRRITNYGYTF.